The 5 T cell receptor beta chains below come from one sample, sequenced in a study of identical twins. TCRdb used MiXCR to reprocess the 5' RACE reads, holding one entry per CDR3 protein. Of 310,000 or so distinct CDR3 sequences listed, roughly 9% are singletons. Another study also made use of these data, one on yellow fever vaccine responses in identical twins.

Sample: CD8+ T cells sorted from blood. The source is a young woman in good health.

The rearrangement uses TRBV7-3 and TRBJ2-2, with TRBD2 matching over 7 bases. J lost 4 bases, V lost 4 bases, and 9 bases had no gene match. CDR3 length equals 16 residues. The V gene's germline CDR1 is SGHTA and CDR2 FQGTGA. The CDR3: CASSYLGAGVTGELFF. In DNA form, the CDR3 reads TGTGCCAGCAGCTACCTCGGGGCGGGGGTCACCGGGGAGCTGTTTTTT.

This clonotype appeared many times. V and J are TRBV10-3 and TRBJ2-2; D gene unclear. CDR1 is ENHRY, CDR2 SYGVKD, per germline. Trimming stripped 10 bases from V and 4 bases from J, with 7 bases between. The CDR3 has 11 residues. CDR3 nucleotide sequence: TGTGCCACCTACGCCACCGGGGAGCTGTTTTTT. Amino acid sequence: CATYATGELFF.

V is TRBV18 and J is TRBJ2-7; 9 bases agree with TRBD1. Germline lookup yields CDR1 KGHSH and CDR2 LQKENI. The CDR3 covers 15 residues. Trimming at V came to 3 bases and at J to 5 bases, leaving 8 bases not matched to a gene. In DNA form, the CDR3 reads TGTGCCAGCTCACCCCGGCGGACAGGGGACGACGAGCAGTACTTC. Translation gives CASSPRRTGDDEQYF.

This clonotype came up once. An end of the junction does not agree with germline; a read error may underlie this. The chain links TRBV5-3 to TRBJ2-1; 8 positions match TRBD1. Being an ORF, TRBV5-3 has a function that is uncertain. The CDR3 is 16 amino acids. The CDR3 DNA follows: TGTGAGTGCAGCCTGCCGGACAGGGCCGTGGGCAATGGGCAGTTCTTC. The encoded protein is CECSLPDRAVGNGQFF.

This clonotype was seen many times. The chain joins TRBV5-1 to TRBJ2-1, with 12 positions matching TRBD2. V lost 6 bases to trimming and J lost 5 bases; unmatched junction nucleotides: 6. The CDR3 contains 15 residues. In germline, CDR1 is SGHRS, CDR2 YFSETQ. Written as DNA, the CDR3 is TGCGCCAGCAAATTCCTAGCGGGGGGGAACAATGAGCAGTTCTTC. This translates into CASKFLAGGNNEQFF.